Below, 16 T cell receptor beta chains from the same sample are listed, as sequenced in a study of cytomegalovirus exposure and HLA in healthy donors. Primers included in the PCR were 60 Vbeta and 13 Jbeta primers. The data were produced by immunoSEQ multiplex PCR, yet TCRdb's version contains in-frame clones alone and is incomplete. The sample has about 160,000 clones; about 65% are singletons. Specimen: PBMCs. The receptors were sampled from a woman in her twenties or thirties in good health and CMV-seronegative.

This clone was counted a few times. The chain joins TRBV6-5 to TRBJ2-3; TRBD1 agrees at 9 bases. CDR3 length equals 15 residues. V lost 0 bases and J lost 5; bases outside the gene matches: 3. Germline V lookup: CDR1 MNHEY, CDR2 SVGAGI. The CDR3 DNA sequence: TGTGCCAGCAGTTACTCATGGACAGGGGTAGATACGCAGTATTTT. As protein: CASSYSWTGVDTQYF.

In this sample, this clone turned up a few times. The V call is TRBV5-1, the J call TRBJ1-1; 7 positions match TRBD1. Germline V gene lookup returns CDR1 SGHRS and CDR2 YFSETQ. With 4 bases clipped from V and 1 base from J, the junction kept 7 bases outside the gene matches. CDR3 length: 15 residues. CDR3 protein: CASSKNRGWNTEAFF. Here the CDR3 DNA reads TGCGCCAGCAGCAAGAACAGGGGATGGAACACTGAAGCTTTCTTT.

This clone occurred once. This chain joins TRBV29-1 and TRBJ2-3, with a weak D call TRBD1 (5 bases). Trimming left V 8 bases short and J 0 bases short, with 15 bases between. Germline V CDR1 and CDR2: SQVTM, ANQGSEA. This CDR3 has 14 residues. This chain's CDR3 is CSSGGAWSTDTQYF. As DNA, the CDR3 is TGCAGCAGTGGTGGGGCATGGAGCACAGATACGCAGTATTTT.

CDR3 nucleotides: TGTGCCAGCAGTGGCGCACGGGTGGAGAATGAGCAGTTCTTC. It codes for CASSGARVENEQFF. The J gene is TRBJ2-1, the V gene TRBV6-1, with D hard to call. The V and J ends lost 4 bases and 7 bases respectively, with 14 bases between them. The V gene's germline CDR1 is MNHNS and CDR2 SASEGT. This CDR3 comprises 14 residues.

The chain couples TRBV27 to TRBJ1-3; the match to TRBD1 covers 10 bases. Losses at the gene ends were 5 bases for V and 0 bases for J; bases not matched to a gene: 10. Looked up from germline, CDR1 is MNHEY and CDR2 is SMNVEV (reference sequence). The CDR3 has 18 residues. The CDR3 here is CASSRQGADGSSGNTIYF. In DNA form, the CDR3 reads TGTGCCAGCAGTAGACAGGGGGCCGATGGGAGCTCTGGAAACACCATATATTTT.

This clone has just one count. The chain couples TRBV18 to TRBJ2-7; 15 bases are shared with TRBD2. The germline CDR1 and CDR2 sequences are KGHSH and LQKENI. The CDR3 is made up of 15 amino acids. The trim removed 2 bases at V and 4 bases at J, leaving 0 bases unmatched. CDR3 nucleotide sequence: TGTGCCAGCTCACCAGGACTAGCGGGAGGGTACGAGCAGTACTTC. Its protein is CASSPGLAGGYEQYF.

The chain is built from TRBV28 and TRBJ1-5; D is unresolved. Germline V gene data show CDR1 as MDHEN and CDR2 as SYDVKM. CDR3 length equals 12 residues. Trimming pared 3 bases from V and 9 bases from J, leaving 9 bases between. The CDR3: CASSLEFRPQHF. The CDR3 nucleotides are TGTGCCAGCAGTTTGGAGTTCAGGCCCCAGCATTTT.

This clone was counted between two and nine times. The chain links TRBV7-3 to TRBJ2-1; 12 nucleotides align to TRBD2. V was clipped by 0 bases and J by 9 bases; unmatched bases: 6. Germline V gene lookup returns CDR1 SGHTA and CDR2 FQGTGA. The CDR3 is made up of 16 amino acids. In nucleotides, the CDR3 is TGTGCCAGCAGCTTAACATACTCTAGCGGGGGGGCTGAGCAGTTCTTC. This codes for CASSLTYSSGGAEQFF.

This chain uses TRBV25-1 with TRBJ2-7, with TRBD1 matching 10 bases. After removal of 4 bases from V and 6 bases from J, the junction contained 6 bases not matched to a gene. The length of the CDR3 is 14 residues. CDR1 and CDR2 (germline): MGHDK, SYGVNS. Here the CDR3 reads CASSVRDRGPEQYF. The CDR3 coding sequence is TGTGCCAGCAGTGTCCGAGACAGGGGGCCCGAGCAGTACTTC.

This chain uses TRBV6-4 with TRBJ2-2, with D perhaps TRBD1 (6 bases). This CDR3 is 15 amino acids long. V was cut by 0 bases and J by 7 bases, with 12 bases left in between. Germline V gene lookup returns CDR1 MRHNA and CDR2 SNTAGT. CDR3 loop: CASSDSSGEGGELFF. The CDR3 bases are TGTGCCAGCAGTGACTCATCAGGGGAAGGCGGGGAGCTGTTTTTT.

The V call is TRBV9, the J call TRBJ2-1; 12 bases fit TRBD2. The CDR3 is made up of 18 amino acids. Germline V lookup: CDR1 SGDLS, CDR2 YYNGEE. The V and J ends lost 7 bases and 4 bases, in that order; junction bases with no gene match: 15. The CDR3 DNA reads as TGTGCCAGCGGGTCCCCAAGGCGGACTAGCGGGATTTACAATGAGCAGTTCTTC. Protein sequence: CASGSPRRTSGIYNEQFF. The variable domain in full, with the rest retrieved from reference TRBV9 and TRBJ2-1, is DSGVTQTPKHLITATGQRVTLRCSPRSGDLSVYWYQQSLDQGLQFLIQYYNGEERAKGNILERFSAQQFPDLHSELNLSSLELGDSALYFCASGSPRRTSGIYNEQFFGPGTRLTVL.

The chain is built from TRBV19 and TRBJ2-6; D not resolved. The germline V gene encodes CDR1 LNHDA and CDR2 SQIVND (reference sequence). Trimming took off 9 bases at V and 0 bases at J, with 15 bases between the two ends. There are 16 residues in the CDR3. In DNA, the CDR3 is TGTGCCAGCAGAGTTGTGACGGGCTCTGGGGCCAACGTCCTGACTTTC. This encodes CASRVVTGSGANVLTF.

Note on this clone: The junction differs from germline at one of its ends, possibly a read error. The chain combines TRBV7-7 with TRBJ2-2; 7 positions match TRBD2. The CDR3 extends over 14 amino acids. Germline CDR1 reads SSHAT; CDR2 reads FNYEAQ (reference sequence). CDR3 residues: CASSQREGAGELFF. The CDR3, as DNA: TGTGCTAGCAGCCAAAGGGAGGGCGCCGGGGAGCTGTTTTTT.

The CDR3 protein is CASSLVANNEKLFF. For the CDR3, the DNA is TGCGCCAGCAGCTTGGTAGCAAATAATGAAAAACTGTTTTTT. The V gene is TRBV5-1, the J gene TRBJ1-4; D is unclear. This CDR3 has 14 residues. V was pared by 0 bases and J by 4 bases, with 7 bases between. Germline V CDR1 and CDR2: SGHRS, YFSETQ.

This chain links TRBV9 with TRBJ2-3; D gene unclear. Trimming shortened V by 4 bases and J by 9 bases, and 12 bases separated the two germline ends. This CDR3 region has 12 residues. Germline V CDR1 and CDR2: SGDLS, YYNGEE. The CDR3 here is CASSTDARTQYF. The CDR3 coding sequence is TGTGCCAGCAGCACAGATGCAAGGACGCAGTATTTT.

The chain uses TRBV18 and TRBJ1-3; 8 bases agree with TRBD1. Germline loops: CDR1 KGHSH, CDR2 LQKENI. The CDR3 is 16 amino acids. Trimming cost V 2 bases and J 2 bases; bases outside gene matches: 5. The CDR3 protein is CASSPTGGGTGNTIYF. For the CDR3, the DNA is TGTGCCAGCTCACCAACAGGGGGAGGAACTGGAAACACCATATATTTT.